These 21 T cell receptor beta chains were sequenced from one sample in a study of blood T cells in healthy people across ages. With a J-beta primer mix and a sample-barcoded 5' primer, a second PCR ran about 6 to 11 cycles. MiXCR, applied by TCRdb to the 5' RACE reads, yields one record per CDR3 protein. In the table there are around 1,600,000 distinct CDR3 sequences, 42% of which are singletons. Source material: blood. These receptors all stem from a woman aged 18-29 years in good health.

The rearrangement links TRBV7-3 to TRBJ1-1; 7 positions agree with TRBD1. Trimming at V came to 5 bases and at J to 1 base, leaving 4 bases not matched to a gene. Per the germline V gene, CDR1 is SGHTA and CDR2 is FQGTGA. This CDR3 is built from 14 residues. DNA for the CDR3: TGTGCCAGCAGCGCCCGACAGGGGAACACTGAAGCTTTCTTT. It codes for CASSARQGNTEAFF.

Worth noting for this clonotype: A read error is possible here, since a much larger clone lies one base away. The V gene is TRBV20-1, the J gene TRBJ2-5, with D possibly being TRBD2 (6 bases). Germline CDR1 reads DFQATT; CDR2 reads SNEGSKA (reference sequence). The CDR3 contains 14 residues. CDR3 sequence (DNA): TGCAGTGCTAGGGACGGGGGTAAACAAGCGACCCAGTACTTC. This gives the protein CSARDGGKQATQYF.

The V gene is TRBV7-9, the J gene TRBJ1-2, with TRBD1 matching 7 bases. Unmatched junction bases numbered 12, after V lost 4 bases and J lost 4 bases. Germline CDR1 and CDR2: SEHNR and FQNEAQ (reference sequence). CDR3 length: 16 amino acids. The CDR3 sequence is CASSSTLMGQLYGYTF. CDR3 nucleotide sequence: TGTGCCAGCAGCTCCACCCTGATGGGACAGCTCTATGGCTACACCTTC.

This clonotype was observed a few times. The chain combines TRBV29-1 with TRBJ2-5, with D possibly TRBD1 on 5 matching bases. The J call could be wrong; TRBJ2-4 is a better fit for the DNA end. The CDR3 length is 13 residues. Germline lookup yields CDR1 SQVTM and CDR2 ANQGSEA. CDR3 nucleotides: TGCAGCGTTGATGCTCAAGGGGCGGACATTCAGTACTTC. This codes for CSVDAQGADIQYF.

The chain has TRBV6-2 or TRBV6-3 and TRBJ1-2; D is unclear. CDR1 and CDR2 (germline): MNHEY, SVGEGT. Deletions cut 5 bases from V and 4 bases from J, with 14 bases between. The CDR3 contains 14 residues. CDR3 bases: TGTGCCAGCAGTGACCGACCACATGGCTATGGCTACACCTTC. Amino acids: CASSDRPHGYGYTF.

This clonotype turned up a few times. The V call is TRBV29-1, the J call TRBJ2-3; the match to TRBD2 covers 7 bases. Per germline, CDR1 SQVTM and CDR2 ANQGSEA. V lost 7 bases, J lost 7 bases, and 5 bases stayed unmatched. The CDR3 covers 11 residues. The CDR3 here is CSAAGGYTQYF. As DNA, the CDR3 is TGCAGCGCCGCCGGGGGGTATACGCAGTATTTT.

The chain uses TRBV2 and TRBJ2-3; maybe TRBD2 (7 bases). V lost 3 bases and J 1 base, leaving 11 bases between the germline ends. Per the germline V gene, CDR1 is SNHLY and CDR2 is FYNNEI. The CDR3 extends over 15 amino acids. DNA of the CDR3: TGTGCCAGCAGTGACGGGGGGCGGGGCACAGATACGCAGTATTTT. Encoded protein: CASSDGGRGTDTQYF.

A single count supports this clonotype. Written as DNA, the CDR3 is TGCGCCAGCAGCCCAACAGGGGGCATTGGCGGGGAGCTGTTTTTT. Translating it yields CASSPTGGIGGELFF. The rearrangement uses TRBV5-1 and TRBJ2-2, with TRBD1 identical over 9 bases. CDR1 and CDR2 (germline): SGHRS, YFSETQ. V shed 4 bases, J shed 7 bases, and the junction held 8 bases outside the gene matches. CDR3 length equals 15 residues.

V gene TRBV20-1 combines with J gene TRBJ1-5; D is possibly TRBD1 (6 bases). Germline loops: CDR1 DFQATT, CDR2 SNEGSKA (reference sequence). Trimming stripped 3 bases from V and 3 bases from J, with 18 bases between. The CDR3 is 16 amino acids. CDR3 sequence: CSASDEDSPYNQPQHF. Here the CDR3 DNA reads TGCAGTGCTAGCGACGAGGACAGCCCTTACAATCAGCCCCAGCATTTT.

This chain connects TRBV29-1 to TRBJ2-1; 15 bases are shared with TRBD2. The V gene end was trimmed by 6 bases and the J gene end by 7 bases; junction bases not matched to a gene: 4. The CDR3 consists of 14 residues. Per germline, CDR1 SQVTM and CDR2 ANQGSEA. The CDR3 nucleotides read TGCAGCGTAGGGACTAGCGGGGGGTGGAATGAGCAGTTCTTC. Protein sequence: CSVGTSGGWNEQFF.

The chain employs TRBV7-9 and TRBJ2-1, with 8 bases fitting TRBD2. The CDR3 extends over 17 amino acids. Germline V gives CDR1 SEHNR, CDR2 FQNEAQ (reference sequence). The ends lost 5 bases at V and 6 bases at J; junction bases unmatched: 15. The CDR3 spells CASSLTWMGLVTNEQFF. CDR3 bases: TGTGCCAGCAGCCTTACGTGGATGGGACTAGTGACCAATGAGCAGTTCTTC.

This clonotype was picked up a small number of times. The chain carries TRBV7-2 and TRBJ1-2; 7 bases line up with TRBD1. Germline lookup yields CDR1 SGHTA and CDR2 FQGNSA. The CDR3 is made up of 14 amino acids. The ends lost 6 bases at V and 5 bases at J; junction bases unmatched: 9. CDR3: CASSSSTGKYGYTF. In nucleotides, the CDR3 is TGTGCCAGCAGTTCCTCGACAGGGAAATATGGCTACACCTTC.

The rearrangement links TRBV27 to TRBJ1-2, with no clear D. The CDR3 runs 12 residues. With 2 bases removed from V and 7 bases from J, the gap between germline ends came to 8 bases. CDR1 and CDR2 (germline): MNHEY, SMNVEV (reference sequence). For the CDR3, the DNA is TGTGCCAGCAGTTTAAACGGATTTGGCTACACCTTC. This codes for CASSLNGFGYTF.

Remarks on this clonotype: Germline and junction disagree at one end, which may indicate a read error. The rearrangement links TRBV7-6 to TRBJ2-1; tentatively, D is TRBD2 (6 bases). Germline lookup yields CDR1 SGHVS and CDR2 FNYEAQ. The CDR3 consists of 15 residues. CDR3 in amino acids: CASSLIPSAYNKQFF. CDR3 nucleotides: TGTGCCAGCAGCTTAATCCCTAGCGCCTACAATAAGCAGTTCTTC.

V usage is TRBV12-3 or TRBV12-4 and J usage is TRBJ2-5, with 7 bases that match TRBD1. J was trimmed by 1 base and V by 6 bases; bases with no gene match: 14. The CDR3 extends over 17 amino acids. CDR3: CASSSRTGRNSQETQYF. CDR3 coding DNA: TGTGCCAGCAGCTCCCGGACAGGTCGGAATAGCCAAGAGACCCAGTACTTC.

J is TRBJ1-2 and V is TRBV28; TRBD1 aligns across 10 bases. Germline V gene lookup returns CDR1 MDHEN and CDR2 SYDVKM. The junction had 8 bases not matched to a gene; V was cut back by 11 bases and J by 5 bases. CDR3 length: 13 amino acids. CDR3 sequence: CAAQGTGVYGYTF. CDR3 sequence (DNA): TGTGCCGCTCAGGGGACAGGGGTTTATGGCTACACCTTC.

The chain combines TRBV7-8 with TRBJ2-7; 8 bases align to TRBD2. The CDR3 contains 16 residues. V shed 1 base and J 2 bases; nucleotides not matched to a gene: 7. Germline loops: CDR1 SGHVS, CDR2 FQNEAQ. For the CDR3, the DNA is TGTGCCAGCAGCTTAGTAGGTGGGACTAGGACCTACGAGCAGTACTTC. Protein: CASSLVGGTRTYEQYF.

This clonotype was seen only a few times. The chain carries TRBV13 and TRBJ2-7, with no clear D. This CDR3 contains 12 residues. Germline V gene data show CDR1 as PRHDT and CDR2 as FYEKMQ (reference sequence). Trimming cost V 5 bases and J 7 bases, with 12 bases left between them. CDR3 DNA sequence: TGTGCCAGCAGCAGCCTCCAAGGGGAGCAGTACTTC. Its translation: CASSSLQGEQYF.

The chain is built from TRBV20-1 and TRBJ1-4; D ambiguous. Germline CDR1 and CDR2: DFQATT and SNEGSKA (reference sequence). The CDR3 consists of 13 residues. Trimming removed 4 bases from V and 4 bases from J, with 10 bases in between. CDR3 in DNA: TGCAGTGCTATACAAACACATAATGAAAAACTGTTTTTT. It codes for CSAIQTHNEKLFF.

This clonotype was found a few times. The genes are TRBV7-2 and TRBJ2-7; 7 positions agree with TRBD2. The ends lost 1 base at V and 3 bases at J; junction bases unmatched: 6. The CDR3 extends over 15 amino acids. CDR1 SGHTA and CDR2 FQGNSA come from the germline V gene. CDR3 amino acids: CASSLGLAAIYEQYF. The CDR3 bases are TGTGCCAGCAGCTTAGGGCTAGCGGCCATCTACGAGCAGTACTTC. The full variable domain, with the rest looked up from reference TRBV7-2 and TRBJ2-7, is GAGVSQSPSNKVTEKGKDVELRCDPISGHTALYWYRQSLGQGLEFLIYFQGNSAPDKSGLPSDRFSAERTGGSVSTLTIQRTQQEDSAVYLCASSLGLAAIYEQYFGPGTRLTVT.

The chain recombines TRBV7-2 with TRBJ2-1, with 14 positions matching TRBD2. With 5 bases clipped from V and 5 bases from J, the junction kept 14 bases outside the gene matches. Germline V gene data show CDR1 as SGHTA and CDR2 as FQGNSA. The CDR3 runs to 19 residues. The DNA for the CDR3 is TGTGCCAGCAGCCCCTGGGGACTAGCGGGAGAGGGCCGGGACAATGAGCAGTTCTTC. Translation: CASSPWGLAGEGRDNEQFF. The complete variable domain, with remaining parts taken from reference TRBV7-2 and TRBJ2-1, reads GAGVSQSPSNKVTEKGKDVELRCDPISGHTALYWYRQSLGQGLEFLIYFQGNSAPDKSGLPSDRFSAERTGGSVSTLTIQRTQQEDSAVYLCASSPWGLAGEGRDNEQFFGPGTRLTVL.